The 14 T cell receptor beta chains in this list originate from one sample, sequenced in a study of T cells after posttransplantation cyclophosphamide. Method: immunoSEQ multiplex PCR; TCRdb's copy keeps in-frame clones and lacks some. Of around 66,000 clones listed, 93% are singletons. The sequenced material came from PBMCs. The receptor set was obtained from a woman in her twenties or thirties in good health and a related stem cell transplant donor.

The V gene is TRBV2, the J gene TRBJ1-5; no firm D call. Germline CDR1 reads SNHLY; CDR2 reads FYNNEI. Trimming took off 6 bases at V and 0 bases at J, with 12 bases between the two ends. The length of the CDR3 is 15 residues. The CDR3 DNA sequence: TGTGCCAGCAGCGAAATGAGATATAGCAATCAGCCCCAGCATTTT. This gives the protein CASSEMRYSNQPQHF. The entire variable domain, with the rest obtained from reference TRBV2 and TRBJ1-5, is as follows: EPEVTQTPSHQVTQMGQEVILRCVPISNHLYFYWYRQILGQKVEFLVSFYNNEISEKSEIFDDQFSVERPDGSNFTLKIRSTKLEDSAMYFCASSEMRYSNQPQHFGDGTRLSIL.

This chain uses TRBV12-2 with TRBJ2-1; the table's D call of TRBD2 was not tested on the DNA. TRBV12-2 is a pseudogene segment. This CDR3 is built from 14 residues. This CDR3 is CASRPRLAGAPPFF. In nucleotides, the CDR3 is TGTGCAAGTCGACCCCGCCTAGCGGGGGCTCCCCCGTTCTTC.

CDR3 sequence: CASSVGTANEKLFF. The DNA of the CDR3 is TGTGCCAGCAGTGTAGGGACAGCTAATGAAAAACTGTTTTTT. The chain employs TRBV27 and TRBJ1-4; 7 nucleotides agree with TRBD1. CDR3 length equals 14 residues. Per germline, CDR1 MNHEY and CDR2 SMNVEV (reference sequence). Trimming cost V 5 bases and J 3 bases; bases outside gene matches: 3.

The DNA of the CDR3 is TGCGCCAGCAGCTTGTCCGGGACGCCCAGCACAGATACGCAGTATTTT. Translated, it gives CASSLSGTPSTDTQYF. V gene TRBV5-1 combines with J gene TRBJ2-3; tentatively, D is TRBD1 or TRBD2 (5 bases each). CDR3 length equals 16 residues. Looked up from germline, CDR1 is SGHRS and CDR2 is YFSETQ. Trimming pared 1 base from V and 0 bases from J, leaving 12 bases between.

The chain employs TRBV19 and TRBJ2-7; D gene unclear. The CDR3 spans 13 residues. Germline V gives CDR1 LNHDA, CDR2 SQIVND (reference sequence). The V and J ends lost 5 bases and 6 bases respectively, with 14 bases between them. CDR3 residues: CASSVSQVGEQYF. CDR3 bases: TGTGCCAGTAGTGTATCCCAGGTAGGCGAGCAGTACTTC. The full variable domain, rest sourced from reference TRBV19 and TRBJ2-7, is DGGITQSPKYLFRKEGQNVTLSCEQNLNHDAMYWYRQDPGQGLRLIYYSQIVNDFQKGDIAEGYSVSREKKESFPLTVTSAQKNPTAFYLCASSVSQVGEQYFGPGTRLTVT.

The chain recombines TRBV2 with TRBJ2-5; D perhaps matches TRBD2 (5 bases). This CDR3 is built from 12 residues. With 6 bases removed from V and 5 bases from J, the gap between germline ends came to 10 bases. CDR1 SNHLY and CDR2 FYNNEI come from the germline V gene. The CDR3 loop reads CASRELGETQYF. DNA of the CDR3: TGTGCCAGCAGGGAACTAGGGGAGACCCAGTACTTC.

The rearrangement links TRBV4-1 to TRBJ1-6; D is undetermined. The CDR3 contains 12 residues. Germline assignment: CDR1 MGHRA and CDR2 YSYEKL. V shed 2 bases and J shed 17 bases, with 13 bases lying between them. CDR3 DNA sequence: TGCGCCAGCAGCCAACCAAGGGCAGAAATCCACTTT. It codes for CASSQPRAEIHF.

This sequence joins TRBV2 and TRBJ1-1, with D tentatively TRBD1 (5 bases). Germline CDR1 and CDR2: SNHLY and FYNNEI. V was shortened by 2 bases and J by 1 base, with 8 bases between the two germline ends. The CDR3 covers 14 residues. The CDR3 reads CASSERGGNTEAFF. The CDR3 bases are TGTGCCAGCAGTGAAAGGGGAGGGAACACTGAAGCTTTCTTT.

The chain employs TRBV7-2 and TRBJ1-5; D is unclear. CDR3 length: 15 amino acids. V shed 2 bases and J shed 3 bases, with 11 bases lying between them. From germline, CDR1 is SGHTA and CDR2 FQGNSA. The CDR3 coding sequence is TGTGCCAGCAGCTTAACTTGGCAGTTCAATCAGCCCCAGCATTTT. Its protein is CASSLTWQFNQPQHF.

CDR3 residues: CASSVSGDKQYF. CDR3 nucleotides: TGTGCCAGCAGCGTATCAGGGGATAAGCAGTACTTC. This chain connects TRBV9 to TRBJ2-7, with D possibly being TRBD1 (6 bases). V gave up 1 base and J gave up 8 bases, with 10 bases separating them. Germline values: CDR1 SGDLS, CDR2 YYNGEE. The CDR3 sequence is 12 residues long.

J is TRBJ2-7 and V is TRBV5-6; 10 bases are a match to TRBD1. Trimming at V came to 4 bases and at J to 2 bases, leaving 9 bases not matched to a gene. The CDR3 is 16 residues long. Germline CDR1 SGHDT, CDR2 YYEEEE. As DNA, the CDR3 is TGTGCCAGCAGCGCACCCAGACAGGGGGCAACCTACGAGCAGTACTTC. Translation: CASSAPRQGATYEQYF.

The chain has TRBV5-8 and TRBJ1-6; perhaps TRBD1 as D (5 bases). Trimming left V 1 base short and J 5 bases short, with 10 bases between. This CDR3 is built from 15 residues. The germline V gene has CDR1 SGHTS and CDR2 YDEGEE. CDR3 region: CASSLQGLNNSPLHF. The CDR3 bases are TGTGCCAGCAGCTTGCAGGGACTGAATAATTCACCCCTCCACTTT.

This sequence joins TRBV28 and TRBJ1-2; D unresolved. The CDR3 has 12 amino acids. CDR1 and CDR2 from the germline V gene are MDHEN and SYDVKM. The germline V and J ends were trimmed by 5 bases and 7 bases, with 11 bases remaining between them. CDR3 sequence: CASSRGSFGYTF. CDR3 bases: TGTGCCAGCAGTCGCGGGTCCTTTGGCTACACCTTC.

This rearrangement joins TRBV30 to TRBJ1-5, with D possibly being TRBD1 (5 bases). Trimming left V 5 bases short and J 3 bases short, with 14 bases between. CDR3 length: 14 residues. CDR1 GTSNPN and CDR2 SVGIG come from the germline V gene (reference sequence). CDR3 DNA sequence: TGTGCCTGGGGGGCTGGCGGGGCCAATCAGCCCCAGCATTTT. Protein product: CAWGAGGANQPQHF. The variable domain in full, completed from reference TRBV30 and TRBJ1-5, reads SQTIHQWPATLVQPVGSPLSLECTVEGTSNPNLYWYRQAAGRGLQLLFYSVGIGQISSEVPQNLSASRPQDRQFILSSKKLLLSDSGFYLCAWGAGGANQPQHFGDGTRLSIL.